Shown below are 8 T cell receptor beta chains from a single sample sequenced in a study of blood T cell repertoires in COVID-19. TCRdb's table, derived via immunoSEQ multiplex PCR, lists solely in-frame clones and lacks some. Among under 250,000 clones listed, around three quarters were seen once. The sequencing input was peripheral blood. The receptor set was obtained from a woman aged 70 to 79 with acute or convalescent COVID-19.

The rearrangement joins TRBV12-2 to TRBJ2-7; the table's D gene call, TRBD2, was not cross checked with the DNA. TRBV12-2 is a known pseudogene. The CDR3 contains 17 residues. The CDR3 region is CASRFGTSGSGNYEQYF. The CDR3 nucleotides read TGTGCAAGTCGCTTTGGGACTAGCGGGAGTGGAAACTACGAGCAGTACTTC.

The table lists this clone with a few counts. V and J are TRBV28 and TRBJ1-5, with TRBD1 identical over 9 bases. CDR3 size: 15 residues. Germline assignment: CDR1 MDHEN and CDR2 SYDVKM. V lost 2 bases to trimming and J lost 7 bases; unmatched junction nucleotides: 6. The CDR3 loop reads CASSLGDREGQPQHF. In DNA form, the CDR3 reads TGTGCCAGCAGTTTAGGGGACAGGGAGGGCCAGCCCCAGCATTTT.

This rearrangement joins TRBV21-1 to TRBJ2-3; the D call TRBD2 from the table was never checked on the DNA. TRBV21-1 is a known pseudogene. The length of the CDR3 is 15 residues. The CDR3 region has the DNA TGTGCCAGCAGCGGACTAGCGGGAGCCTTGAATACGCAGTATTTT. Translating it yields CASSGLAGALNTQYF.

The chain carries TRBV19 and TRBJ2-1; 10 bases map to TRBD2. CDR1 is LNHDA and CDR2 is SQIVND in the germline V gene (reference sequence). This CDR3 comprises 15 residues. V lost 7 bases and J lost 5; bases outside the gene matches: 8. The CDR3: CASTSGSGGHNEQFF. DNA for the CDR3: TGTGCCAGTACTAGCGGGAGTGGGGGCCACAATGAGCAGTTCTTC.

This chain connects TRBV27 to TRBJ2-7; the D gene is possibly TRBD1 (6 bases). Trimming took off 5 bases at V and 5 bases at J, with 16 bases between the two ends. CDR3 length equals 14 residues. Germline assignment: CDR1 MNHEY and CDR2 SMNVEV (reference sequence). This CDR3 is CASSPPGHRDEQYF. The CDR3 DNA reads as TGTGCCAGCAGTCCCCCGGGACATAGGGACGAGCAGTACTTC.

This clone was seen more than once but under ten times. The rearrangement uses TRBV11-3 and TRBJ2-2; 9 bases align to TRBD2. Trimming removed 5 bases from V and 4 bases from J; junction bases left unmatched: 5. CDR3 length: 15 residues. Germline CDR1 SGHNT, CDR2 YENEEA. CDR3 residues: CASSLTSGVTGELFF. CDR3 in DNA: TGTGCCAGCAGCCTGACTAGCGGAGTCACCGGGGAGCTGTTTTTT.

This clone showed up just once. The chain employs TRBV10-3 and TRBJ1-5; TRBD1 might be the D (6 bases). This CDR3 has 15 residues. V was trimmed by 6 bases and J by 2 bases, leaving 14 bases between them. The germline V gene encodes CDR1 ENHRY and CDR2 SYGVKD. In DNA form, the CDR3 reads TGTGCCATCAGCGAACAGGGAGTTGGCAATCAGCCCCAGCATTTT. Protein sequence: CAISEQGVGNQPQHF.

This sequence joins TRBV25-1 and TRBJ1-4; perhaps TRBD1 as D (5 bases). Germline loops: CDR1 MGHDK, CDR2 SYGVNS. The CDR3 contains 13 residues. The V and J ends lost 8 bases and 8 bases respectively, with 15 bases between them. DNA for the CDR3: TGTGCCAGCTCGAGGTGGGGGGGGGAAAAACTGTTTTTT. Translating it yields CASSRWGGEKLFF.